This TCR beta chain originates from a study of cytomegalovirus exposure and HLA in healthy donors. Broader study findings: According to an earlier analysis, most TCR beta V segments yielded productive rearrangements about 87% or about 30% of the time. Presence/absence analyses assumed roughly uniform sequencing depth across donors.

This PCR relied on a set of 60 Vbeta primers and 13 Jbeta primers. Clones were sequenced by immunoSEQ multiplex PCR, and TCRdb holds only the in-frame ones, with some missing. The repertoire holds about 160,000 clones, with roughly 80% as singletons. When sampled, the donors appeared nominally healthy, though they likely had unrecorded immune exposures. About this clone itself: Its cognate antigen is unknown.

The CDR3 runs to 14 residues. The V end lost 7 bases, the J end lost 4 bases, and 12 bases lay between the germline ends. The V gene's germline CDR1 is SGHDT and CDR2 YYEEEE. Sequencing was carried out using PBMCs. The source is a man in his fifties in good health and CMV-seropositive. The genes are TRBV5-6 and TRBJ1-6; maybe TRBD1 (6 bases). The CDR3 sequence is CASGRDKYNSPLHF. The CDR3 DNA is TGTGCCAGCGGCCGGGACAAATATAATTCACCCCTCCACTTT. The full variable domain, in which reference TRBV5-6 and TRBJ1-6 provide the parts outside the CDR3, is DAGVTQSPTHLIKTRGQQVTLRCSPKSGHDTVSWYQQALGQGPQFIFQYYEEEERQRGNFPDRFSGHQFPNYSSELNVNALLLGDSALYLCASGRDKYNSPLHFGNGTRLTVT.